A selection of T cell receptor beta chains follows, all from one sample in a study of cytomegalovirus exposure and HLA in healthy donors. Some clones are missing from TCRdb's copy, which holds only in-frame ones; the method was immunoSEQ multiplex PCR. The sample shows about 200,000 clones, 82% of them seen only once. Specimen: PBMCs. The receptors come from a woman in her fifties or sixties in good health and CMV-seropositive. The CDR3 runs from the conserved cysteine through the conserved F or W. The D gene is left open where the match is weak. The size of a clone is reported for some rows only, either as once, few or many, or as a class for expanded clones.

>TRBD2|TRBV29-1|TRBJ2-1|.
CSVVGLAGEGGNEQFF
TGCAGCGTTGTTGGACTAGCGGGAGAGGGGGGCAATGAGCAGTTCTTC
>TRBD1|TRBV2|TRBJ2-5|.
CTSRERDRGGETQYF
TGTACCAGCAGGGAAAGGGACAGGGGCGGGGAGACCCAGTACTTC
>TRBD1|TRBV6-1|TRBJ1-4|.
CASSRDRGYEKLFF
TGTGCCAGCAGTCGAGACAGGGGTTATGAAAAACTGTTTTTT
>TRBD1|TRBV11-2|TRBJ2-7|.
CASSLEQGASYEQYF
TGTGCCAGCAGCTTAGAACAGGGGGCGTCTTACGAGCAGTACTTC
>.|TRBV27|TRBJ2-7|.
CASSLIGSYHEQYF
TGTGCCAGCAGTTTAATCGGGAGTTACCACGAGCAGTACTTC
>.|TRBV19|TRBJ2-2|few
CASSIGGAANTGELFF
TGTGCCAGTAGTATCGGAGGAGCTGCGAACACCGGGGAGCTGTTTTTT
>TRBD2|TRBV30|TRBJ2-5|.
CAWSYGVQRESAKKGTQYF
TGTGCCTGGAGTTACGGCGTTCAGCGGGAGTCGGCAAAAAAGGGGACCCAGTACTTC
>.|TRBV5-4|TRBJ2-7|.
CASSPSAGGYEQYF
TGTGCCAGCAGCCCCTCCGCTGGCGGATACGAGCAGTACTTC
>TRBD2|TRBV2|TRBJ2-7|.
CASSDSPPQREGRNEQYF
TGTGCCAGCAGTGATTCCCCCCCACAGCGGGAGGGCCGCAACGAGCAGTACTTC
>TRBD1|TRBV18|TRBJ2-7|.
CASSPPNPGQGQYF
TGTGCCAGCTCACCACCGAATCCGGGACAGGGGCAGTACTTC
>.|TRBV2|TRBJ1-1|.
CASSESPTVNTEAFF
TGTGCCAGCAGTGAATCACCCACAGTGAACACTGAAGCTTTCTTT
>TRBD1|TRBV6-5|TRBJ2-1|.
CASSSLTGDHEQFF
TGTGCCAGCAGTTCGTTGACAGGGGACCATGAGCAGTTCTTC
>TRBD2|TRBV5-1|TRBJ2-7|.
CASSLDGGIPKEQYF
TGCGCCAGCAGCTTGGACGGGGGGATTCCTAAAGAGCAGTACTTC
>TRBD2|TRBV19|TRBJ2-5|.
CASMAAGGGGLETQYF
TGTGCCAGTATGGCGGCTGGCGGGGGAGGTTTAGAGACCCAGTACTTC
>.|TRBV2|TRBJ1-1|.
CASAADRNTEAFF
TGTGCCAGCGCGGCCGACAGAAACACTGAAGCTTTCTTT
>TRBD2|TRBV2|TRBJ2-7|.
CASSEIGEGAYEQYF
TGTGCCAGCAGCGAAATCGGGGAGGGAGCCTACGAGCAGTACTTC
>TRBD1|TRBV5-4|TRBJ2-3|few
CASSLGRGPDTQYF
TGTGCCAGCAGCTTGGGCAGGGGGCCAGATACGCAGTATTTT
>.|TRBV5-5|TRBJ1-5|.
CASSLNILSNQPQHF
TGTGCCAGCAGCTTGAATATCCTTAGCAATCAGCCCCAGCATTTT
>TRBD1|TRBV6-1|TRBJ2-7|.
CASISRGPGEQYF
TGTGCCAGCATTAGCAGGGGGCCCGGCGAGCAGTACTTC
>TRBD2|TRBV7-3|TRBJ2-2|.
CASSPTSGRITGELFF
TGTGCCAGCAGCCCGACTAGCGGGCGAATCACCGGGGAGCTGTTTTTT
>.|TRBV6-6|TRBJ2-3|.
CASIANPWTDTQYF
TGTGCCAGCATAGCCAACCCCTGGACAGATACGCAGTATTTT
>.|TRBV5-6|TRBJ1-1|.
CASSLTVNTEAFF
TGTGCCAGCAGCTTGACAGTGAACACTGAAGCTTTCTTT
>TRBD1|TRBV25-1|TRBJ1-6|.
CASSDRTGVGSPLHF
TGTGCCAGCAGTGACCGGACAGGGGTTGGGTCACCCCTCCACTTT
>TRBD1|TRBV14|TRBJ2-1|few
CASSQAGTGTYNEQFF
TGTGCCAGCAGCCAGGCTGGGACAGGGACCTACAATGAGCAGTTCTTC
>TRBD2|TRBV9|TRBJ2-5|.
CASSPGTSPSGTQYF
TGTGCCAGCAGCCCCGGGACTAGCCCCTCCGGGACCCAGTACTTC
>TRBD1|TRBV27|TRBJ2-2|.
CASSHPGTGDREHRGAVF
TGTGCCAGCAGTCACCCCGGGACAGGGGATCGCGAACACCGGGGAGCTGTTTTT
>TRBD2|TRBV6-5|TRBJ2-1|once
CASSSQLGLYNEQFF
TGTGCCAGCAGTTCTCAACTGGGACTATACAATGAGCAGTTCTTC
>.|TRBV7-9|TRBJ2-1|.
CASSPAPRGEQFF
TGTGCCAGCAGCCCAGCACCTAGAGGCGAGCAGTTCTTC
>.|TRBV28|TRBJ2-4|.
CASSLVGLAKNIQYF
TGTGCCAGCAGTCTTGTGGGACTAGCCAAAAACATTCAGTACTTC
>TRBD1|TRBV15|TRBJ2-3|.
CATSSRDRGQVDTQYF
TGTGCCACCAGCAGTAGGGACAGGGGGCAAGTAGATACGCAGTATTTT
>.|TRBV7-2|TRBJ2-5|once
CASSLIRFGETQYF
TGTGCCAGCAGCTTAATCAGGTTTGGGGAGACCCAGTACTTC
>.|TRBV5-1|TRBJ1-1|.
CASNPTGGVGEAFF
TGCGCCAGCAACCCTACAGGAGGGGTAGGTGAAGCTTTCTTT
>.|TRBV30|TRBJ1-5|once
CAWSVENQPQHF
TGTGCCTGGAGTGTGGAGAATCAGCCCCAGCATTTT
>TRBD2|TRBV28|TRBJ2-3|.
CASRQKVGTSGGTDYTDTQYF
TGTGCCAGCAGACAGAAAGTGGGGACTAGCGGGGGGACCGATTACACAGATACGCAGTATTTT
>.|TRBV29-1|TRBJ2-1|.
CSVEDALDRKQFF
TGCAGCGTTGAAGATGCCCTAGACAGGAAGCAGTTCTTC
>TRBD1|TRBV28|TRBJ2-3|.
CASSSQGQGTDTQYF
TGTGCCAGCAGCTCACAAGGACAGGGCACAGATACGCAGTATTTT
>.|TRBV9|TRBJ1-2|.
CASSVQGNYGYTF
TGTGCCAGCAGCGTACAGGGAAACTATGGCTACACCTTC
>.|TRBV11-3|TRBJ2-1|.
CASSRGQPYNEQFF
TGTGCCAGCAGTAGGGGACAACCCTACAATGAGCAGTTCTTC
>TRBD2|TRBV10-3|TRBJ2-2|.
CAISPRLAVDTGELFF
TGTGCCATCAGTCCCCGACTAGCGGTAGACACCGGGGAGCTGTTTTTT
>.|TRBV5-6|TRBJ1-5|.
CASSPGYNQPQHF
TGTGCCAGCAGCCCAGGATACAATCAGCCCCAGCATTTT
>TRBD1|TRBV28|TRBJ1-5|.
CASSLSGQGAWQPQHF
TGTGCCAGCAGTTTATCGGGCCAGGGGGCTTGGCAGCCCCAGCATTTT
>.|TRBV6-5|TRBJ1-2|.
CASSSRTTYGYTF
TGTGCCAGCAGTTCCAGGACAACCTATGGCTACACCTTC
>.|TRBV9|TRBJ2-7|once
CASSVDTESYEQYF
TGTGCCAGCAGCGTAGATACTGAGTCCTACGAGCAGTACTTC
>TRBD1|TRBV6-5|TRBJ2-2|.
CASSVDRGRTGELFF
TGTGCCAGCAGCGTCGACAGGGGGAGGACCGGGGAGCTGTTTTTT
>.|TRBV7-2|TRBJ2-5|once
CASSRGLRGETQYF
TGTGCCAGCAGCCGGGGACTGAGAGGAGAGACCCAGTACTTC
>.|TRBV28|TRBJ2-6|.
CASSLFSRVSLSGANVLTF
TGTGCCAGCAGTTTATTTAGCAGGGTCTCCCTCTCTGGGGCCAACGTCCTGACTTTC
>.|TRBV11-2|TRBJ2-7|.
CASSLVVSSYEQYF
TGTGCCAGCAGCTTAGTGGTGAGCTCCTACGAGCAGTACTTC
>.|TRBV28|TRBJ2-6|.
CASLISGANVLTF
TGTGCCAGCTTAATCTCTGGGGCCAACGTCCTGACTTTC
>TRBD2|TRBV2|TRBJ2-3|few
CASTAREGLNTQYF
TGTGCCAGCACCGCGCGGGAGGGCCTAAATACGCAGTATTTT
>.|TRBV10-3|TRBJ1-2|.
CAISESQGHYGYTF
TGTGCCATCAGTGAGTCCCAGGGCCACTATGGCTACACCTTC
>.|TRBV5-5|TRBJ1-1|.
CASSFARRWEGTEAFF
TGTGCCAGCAGCTTCGCCCGGAGATGGGAGGGCACTGAAGCTTTCTTT
>.|TRBV28|TRBJ2-7|.
CASSLRQAEQYF
TGTGCCAGCAGTTTACGACAGGCCGAGCAGTACTTC
>TRBD1|TRBV10-2|TRBJ1-1|.
CASSETDRVLYTEAFF
TGCGCCAGCAGTGAGACAGACAGGGTATTGTACACTGAAGCTTTCTTT
>.|TRBV5-1|TRBJ2-7|.
CASSWGAGNEQYF
TGCGCCAGCAGCTGGGGAGCTGGGAACGAGCAGTACTTC
>TRBD1|TRBV25-1|TRBJ2-1|once
CASSDSATGAYNEQFF
TGTGCCAGCAGTGATAGCGCGACAGGGGCCTACAATGAGCAGTTCTTC